This T cell receptor beta chain was captured in a study of blood T cell repertoires in COVID-19. Overall study: The analysed material was cDNA or gDNA that came from T cells, B-cell-depleted T cells, or PBMCs.

CDR1 is SEHNR and CDR2 is FQNEAQ in the germline V gene (reference sequence). CDR3 length: 13 amino acids. The V and J ends lost 5 bases and 3 bases respectively, with 10 bases between them. Only a few counts were recorded for this clone. Participants reported their clinical history, and cohort assignment relied on those reports. Original methodology: Scientists estimated how many nucleated cells there were by amplifying reference gene primers. The table came from immunoSEQ multiplex PCR; TCRdb's copy has only in-frame clones and leaves some out. V and J calls and clone size follow that table, whereas D and trimming were derived from the DNA. The sample contains roughly 260,000 clones, about nine tenths of which appear only once.

This receptor was identified in a human donor in a cohort exposed to, infected with or recovered from COVID-19 (not recorded which). The donor label of this sample is uncertain. The sequenced sample was PBMCs or T cells enriched from blood (not recorded which). The chain employs TRBV7-9 and TRBJ1-1; no firm D call. In DNA, the CDR3 is TGTGCCAGCAGCAGCGGAAGGGACACTGAAGCTTTCTTT. This encodes CASSSGRDTEAFF. Supplemented by reference TRBV7-9 and TRBJ1-1, the full variable domain reads DTGVSQNPRHKITKRGQNVTFRCDPISEHNRLYWYRQTLGQGPEFLTYFQNEAQLEKSRLLSDRFSAERPKGSFSTLEIQRTEQGDSAMYLCASSSGRDTEAFFGQGTRLTVV.